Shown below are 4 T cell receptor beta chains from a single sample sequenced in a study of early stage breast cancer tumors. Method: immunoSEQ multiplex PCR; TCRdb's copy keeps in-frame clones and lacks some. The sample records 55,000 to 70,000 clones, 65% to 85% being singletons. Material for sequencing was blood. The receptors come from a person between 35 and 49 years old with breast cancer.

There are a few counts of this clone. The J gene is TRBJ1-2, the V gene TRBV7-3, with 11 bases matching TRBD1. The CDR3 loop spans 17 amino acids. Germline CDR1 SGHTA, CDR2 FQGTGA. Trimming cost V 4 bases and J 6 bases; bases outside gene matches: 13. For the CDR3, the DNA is TGTGCCAGCAGCTCAGGACAGGGGGCGCGGGTTGCTCATGGCTACACCTTC. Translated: CASSSGQGARVAHGYTF.

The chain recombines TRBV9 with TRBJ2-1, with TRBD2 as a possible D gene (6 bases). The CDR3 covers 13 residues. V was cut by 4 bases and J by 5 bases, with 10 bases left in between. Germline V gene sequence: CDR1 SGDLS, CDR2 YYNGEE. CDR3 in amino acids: CASSSRTNNEQFF. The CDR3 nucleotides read TGTGCCAGCAGCTCTAGGACTAACAATGAGCAGTTCTTC.

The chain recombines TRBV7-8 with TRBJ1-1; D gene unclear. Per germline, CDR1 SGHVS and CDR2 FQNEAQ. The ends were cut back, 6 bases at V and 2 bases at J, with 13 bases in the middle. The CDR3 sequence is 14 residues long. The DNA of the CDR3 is TGTGCCAGCAGTCCTTCATGGGCTAACACTGAAGCTTTCTTT. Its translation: CASSPSWANTEAFF.

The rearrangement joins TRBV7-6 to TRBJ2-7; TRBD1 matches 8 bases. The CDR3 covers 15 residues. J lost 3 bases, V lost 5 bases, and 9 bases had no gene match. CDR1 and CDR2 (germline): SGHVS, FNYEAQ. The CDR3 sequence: CASSEGQGRNYEQYF. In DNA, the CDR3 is TGTGCCAGCAGCGAAGGACAGGGACGAAACTACGAGCAGTACTTC.